This T cell receptor beta chain was documented in a study of CD8 T cells in Susac syndrome. CD8+ and CD4+ T cells taken from blood had their TCR beta sequenced. Reverse transcription of about 0.45 to 1 ug RNA was carried out with random hexamers. TCRdb ran MiXCR on the immunoSEQ multiplex PCR reads and lists one entry per CDR3 protein. The sample holds some 250,000 distinct CDR3 sequences, less than 96% seen once. The CDR3 runs to 14 residues. The V and J ends lost 4 bases and 7 bases respectively, with 14 bases between them. Germline V lookup: CDR1 LGHDT, CDR2 YNNKEL (reference sequence). The sample was CD4+ T cells from PBMCs. This sequence was found in a human donor with Susac syndrome. The chain has TRBV3-1 and TRBJ1-3; the D is unclear. In DNA form, the CDR3 reads TGTGCCAGCAGCCCCGCCCTAAATGGGAACACCATATATTTT. As protein: CASSPALNGNTIYF. Based on the CDR3 plus reference TRBV3-1 and TRBJ1-3, the full variable domain is DTAVSQTPKYLVTQMGNDKSIKCEQNLGHDTMYWYKQDSKKFLKIMFSYNNKELIINETVPNRFSPKSPDKAHLNLHINSLELGDSAVYFCASSPALNGNTIYFGEGSWLTVV.